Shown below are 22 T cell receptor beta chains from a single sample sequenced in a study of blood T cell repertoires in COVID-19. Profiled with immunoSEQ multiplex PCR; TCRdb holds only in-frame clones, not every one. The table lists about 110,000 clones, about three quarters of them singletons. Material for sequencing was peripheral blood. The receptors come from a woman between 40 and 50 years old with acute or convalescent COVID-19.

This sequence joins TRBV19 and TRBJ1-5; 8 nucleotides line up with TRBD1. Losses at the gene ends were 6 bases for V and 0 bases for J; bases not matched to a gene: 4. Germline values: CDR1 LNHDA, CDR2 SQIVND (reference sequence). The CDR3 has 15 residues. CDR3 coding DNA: TGTGCCAGTAGGAGACAGGGGAGTAGCAATCAGCCCCAGCATTTT. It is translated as CASRRQGSSNQPQHF.

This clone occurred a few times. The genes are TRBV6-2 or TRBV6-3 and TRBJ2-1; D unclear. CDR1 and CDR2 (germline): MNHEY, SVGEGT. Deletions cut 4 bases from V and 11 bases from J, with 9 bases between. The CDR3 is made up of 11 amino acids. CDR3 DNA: TGTGCCAGCAGTTTCGACACGAAGCAGTTCTTC. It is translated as CASSFDTKQFF.

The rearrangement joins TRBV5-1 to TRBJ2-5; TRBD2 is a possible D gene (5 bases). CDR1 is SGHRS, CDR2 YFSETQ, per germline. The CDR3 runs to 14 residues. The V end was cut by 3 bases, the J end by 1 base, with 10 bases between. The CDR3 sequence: CASSSTTSQETQYF. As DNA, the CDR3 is TGCGCCAGCAGCTCGACTACGTCCCAAGAGACCCAGTACTTC. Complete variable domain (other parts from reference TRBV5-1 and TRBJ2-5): KAGVTQTPRYLIKTRGQQVTLSCSPISGHRSVSWYQQTPGQGLQFLFEYFSETQRNKGNFPGRFSGRQFSNSRSEMNVSTLELGDSALYLCASSSTTSQETQYFGPGTRLLVL.

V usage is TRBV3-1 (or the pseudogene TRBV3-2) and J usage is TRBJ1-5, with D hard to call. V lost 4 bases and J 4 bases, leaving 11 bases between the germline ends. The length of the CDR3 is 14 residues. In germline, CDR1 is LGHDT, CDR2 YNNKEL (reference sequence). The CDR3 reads CASSLTTGNQPQHF. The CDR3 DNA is TGTGCCAGCAGCCTCACAACGGGGAATCAGCCCCAGCATTTT.

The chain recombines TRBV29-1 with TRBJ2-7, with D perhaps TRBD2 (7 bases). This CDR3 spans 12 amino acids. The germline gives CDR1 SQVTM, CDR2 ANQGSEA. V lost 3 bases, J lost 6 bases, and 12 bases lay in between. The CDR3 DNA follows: TGCAGCGTTGATGGGGGGGCGAGCGAGCAGTACTTC. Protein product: CSVDGGASEQYF.

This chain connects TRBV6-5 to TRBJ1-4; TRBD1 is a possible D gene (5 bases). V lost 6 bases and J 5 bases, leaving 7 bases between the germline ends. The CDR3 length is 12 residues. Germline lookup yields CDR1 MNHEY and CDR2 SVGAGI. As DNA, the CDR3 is TGTGCCAGCAGGGGGCCCAATGAAAAACTGTTTTTT. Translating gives CASRGPNEKLFF.

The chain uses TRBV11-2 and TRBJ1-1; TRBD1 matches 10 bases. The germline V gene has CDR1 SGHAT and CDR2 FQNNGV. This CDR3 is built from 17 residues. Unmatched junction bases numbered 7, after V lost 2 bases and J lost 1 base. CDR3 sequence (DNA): TGTGCCAGCAGCTTAAGTTTTCGGGACAGGGGGAACACTGAAGCTTTCTTT. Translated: CASSLSFRDRGNTEAFF.

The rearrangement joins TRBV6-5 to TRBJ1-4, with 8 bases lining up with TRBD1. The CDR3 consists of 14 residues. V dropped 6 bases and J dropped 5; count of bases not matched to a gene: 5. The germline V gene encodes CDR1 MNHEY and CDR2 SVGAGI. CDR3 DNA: TGTGCCAGCAGACACAGGGGGGGGAATGAAAAACTGTTTTTT. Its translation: CASRHRGGNEKLFF.

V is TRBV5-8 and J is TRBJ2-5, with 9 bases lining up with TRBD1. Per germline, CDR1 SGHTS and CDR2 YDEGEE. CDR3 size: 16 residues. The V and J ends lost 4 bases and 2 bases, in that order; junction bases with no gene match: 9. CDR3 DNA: TGTGCCAGCAGCATCGGGACAGGGAGGAAACAAGAGACCCAGTACTTC. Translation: CASSIGTGRKQETQYF.

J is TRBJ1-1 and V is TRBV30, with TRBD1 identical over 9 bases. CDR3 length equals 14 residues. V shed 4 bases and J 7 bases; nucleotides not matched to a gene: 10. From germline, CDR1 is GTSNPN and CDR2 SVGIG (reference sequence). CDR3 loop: CAWTKRTGAVEAFF. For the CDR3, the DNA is TGTGCCTGGACTAAGAGGACAGGGGCTGTTGAAGCTTTCTTT.

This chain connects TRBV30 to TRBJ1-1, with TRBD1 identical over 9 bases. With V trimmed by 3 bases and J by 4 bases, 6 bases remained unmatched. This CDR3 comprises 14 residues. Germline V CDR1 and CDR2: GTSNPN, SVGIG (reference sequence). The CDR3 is CAWRAQGAGTEAFF. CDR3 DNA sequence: TGTGCCTGGAGGGCACAGGGGGCGGGCACTGAAGCTTTCTTT.

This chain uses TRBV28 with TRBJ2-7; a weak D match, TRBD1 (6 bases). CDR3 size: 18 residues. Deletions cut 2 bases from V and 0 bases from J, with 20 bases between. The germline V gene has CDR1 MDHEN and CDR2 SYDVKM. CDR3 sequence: CASSLPLEGDKSSYEQYF. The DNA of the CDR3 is TGTGCCAGCAGTTTACCCCTCGAGGGGGACAAAAGCTCCTACGAGCAGTACTTC.

The CDR3 nucleotides are TGTGCCAGCAGTGAAGGGGGGACAGGGCGCAATCAGCCCCAGCATTTT. This sequence encodes CASSEGGTGRNQPQHF. This rearrangement joins TRBV6-1 to TRBJ1-5; 9 bases map to TRBD1. Losses at the gene ends were 1 base for V and 2 bases for J; bases not matched to a gene: 3. The CDR3 runs 16 residues. Germline assignment: CDR1 MNHNS and CDR2 SASEGT.

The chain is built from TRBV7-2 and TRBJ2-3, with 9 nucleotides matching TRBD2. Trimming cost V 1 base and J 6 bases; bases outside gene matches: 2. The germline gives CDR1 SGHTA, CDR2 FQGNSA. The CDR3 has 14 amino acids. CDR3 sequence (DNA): TGTGCCAGCAGCTTAGGACTAGCGGTGGATACGCAGTATTTT. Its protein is CASSLGLAVDTQYF.

CDR3 in amino acids: CASSPLGQGGETQYF. The DNA for the CDR3 is TGTGCCAGCTCACCCTTGGGACAGGGAGGAGAGACCCAGTACTTC. The rearrangement links TRBV18 to TRBJ2-5; 9 bases align to TRBD1. This CDR3 has 15 residues. The germline gives CDR1 KGHSH, CDR2 LQKENI. Trimming took 3 bases from V and 4 from J; bases not matched to a gene: 6.

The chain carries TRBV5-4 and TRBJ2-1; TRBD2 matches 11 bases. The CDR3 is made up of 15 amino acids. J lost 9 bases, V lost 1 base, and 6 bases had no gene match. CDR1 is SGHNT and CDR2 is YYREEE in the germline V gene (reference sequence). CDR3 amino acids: CASSLSSGGAFEQFF. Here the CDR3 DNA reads TGTGCCAGCAGCTTGAGTAGCGGGGGGGCCTTTGAGCAGTTCTTC.

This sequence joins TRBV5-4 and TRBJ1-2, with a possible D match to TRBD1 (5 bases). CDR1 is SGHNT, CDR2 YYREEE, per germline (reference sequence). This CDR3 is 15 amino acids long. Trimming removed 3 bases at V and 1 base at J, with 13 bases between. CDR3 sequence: CASSSDDSINYGYTF. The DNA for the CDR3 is TGTGCCAGCAGCTCTGATGACAGCATTAACTATGGCTACACCTTC.

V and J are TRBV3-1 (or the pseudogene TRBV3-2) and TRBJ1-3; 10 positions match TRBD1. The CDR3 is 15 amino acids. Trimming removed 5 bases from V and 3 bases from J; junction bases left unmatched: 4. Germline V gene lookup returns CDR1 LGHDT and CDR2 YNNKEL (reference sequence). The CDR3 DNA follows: TGTGCCAGCAGCGAGACAGGGGGCTTTGGAAACACCATATATTTT. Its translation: CASSETGGFGNTIYF.

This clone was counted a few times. The CDR3 DNA is TGTGCCAGCAGCCAAGGAGGGTCTTCACCCCTCCACTTT. Translation: CASSQGGSSPLHF. V is TRBV3-1 (or the pseudogene TRBV3-2) and J is TRBJ1-6; unclear D gene. V was cut by 1 base and J by 9 bases, with 7 bases left in between. This CDR3 is 13 amino acids long. The V gene's germline CDR1 is LGHDT and CDR2 YNNKEL (reference sequence).

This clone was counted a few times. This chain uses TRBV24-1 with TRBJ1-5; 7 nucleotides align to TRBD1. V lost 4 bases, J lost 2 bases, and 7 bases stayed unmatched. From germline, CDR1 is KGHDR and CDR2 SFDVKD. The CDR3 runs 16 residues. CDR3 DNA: TGTGCCACCAGTGAGACAGGGTCGGTAGGCAATCAGCCCCAGCATTTT. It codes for CATSETGSVGNQPQHF.

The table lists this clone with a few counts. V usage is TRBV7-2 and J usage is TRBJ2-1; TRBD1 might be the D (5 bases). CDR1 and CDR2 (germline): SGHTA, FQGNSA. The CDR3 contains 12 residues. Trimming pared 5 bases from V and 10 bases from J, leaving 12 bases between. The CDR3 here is CASSLQSGEQFF. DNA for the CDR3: TGTGCCAGCAGCCTGCAATCAGGGGAGCAGTTCTTC.

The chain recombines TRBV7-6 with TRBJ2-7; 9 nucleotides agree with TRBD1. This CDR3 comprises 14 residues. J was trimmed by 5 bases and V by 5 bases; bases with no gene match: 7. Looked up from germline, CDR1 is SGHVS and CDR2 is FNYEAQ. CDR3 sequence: CASSTVDRGNEQYF. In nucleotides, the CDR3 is TGTGCCAGCAGCACTGTCGACAGGGGGAACGAGCAGTACTTC.